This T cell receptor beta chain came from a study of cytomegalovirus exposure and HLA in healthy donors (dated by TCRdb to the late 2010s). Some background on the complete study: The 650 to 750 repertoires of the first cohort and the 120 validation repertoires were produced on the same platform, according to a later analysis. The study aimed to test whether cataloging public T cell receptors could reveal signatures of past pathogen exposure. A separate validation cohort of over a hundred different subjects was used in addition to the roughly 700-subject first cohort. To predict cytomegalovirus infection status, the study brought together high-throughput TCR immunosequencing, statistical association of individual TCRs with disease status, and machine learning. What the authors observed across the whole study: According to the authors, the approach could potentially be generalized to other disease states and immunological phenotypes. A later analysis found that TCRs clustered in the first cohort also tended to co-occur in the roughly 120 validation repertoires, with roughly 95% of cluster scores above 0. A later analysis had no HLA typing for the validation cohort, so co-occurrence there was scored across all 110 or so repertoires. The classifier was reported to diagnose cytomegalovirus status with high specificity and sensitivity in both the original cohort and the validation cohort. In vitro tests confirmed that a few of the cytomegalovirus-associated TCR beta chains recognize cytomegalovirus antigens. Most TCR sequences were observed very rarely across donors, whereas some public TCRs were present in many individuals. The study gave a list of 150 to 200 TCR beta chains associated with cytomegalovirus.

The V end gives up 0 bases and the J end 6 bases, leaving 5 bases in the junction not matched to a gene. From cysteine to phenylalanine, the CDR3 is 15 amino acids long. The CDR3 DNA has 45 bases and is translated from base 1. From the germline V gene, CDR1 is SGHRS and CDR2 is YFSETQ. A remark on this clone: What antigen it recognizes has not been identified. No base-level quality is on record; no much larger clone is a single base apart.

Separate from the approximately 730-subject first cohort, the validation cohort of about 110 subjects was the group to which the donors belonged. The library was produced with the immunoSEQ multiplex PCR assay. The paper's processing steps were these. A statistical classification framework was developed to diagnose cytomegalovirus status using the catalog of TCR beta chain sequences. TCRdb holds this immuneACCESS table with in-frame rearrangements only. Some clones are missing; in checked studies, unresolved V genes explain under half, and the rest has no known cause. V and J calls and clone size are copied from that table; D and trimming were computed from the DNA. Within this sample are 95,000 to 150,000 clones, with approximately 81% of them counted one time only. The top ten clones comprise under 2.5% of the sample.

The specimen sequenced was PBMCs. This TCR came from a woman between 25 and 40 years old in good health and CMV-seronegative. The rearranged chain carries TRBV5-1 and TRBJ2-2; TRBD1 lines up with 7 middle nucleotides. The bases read TGCGCCAGCAGCTTGGCCACGACAGGGTCCGGGGAGCTGTTTTTT. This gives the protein CASSLATTGSGELFF.